The T cell receptor beta chain under discussion was sequenced for a study of lymphopenia after photon versus proton radiotherapy (dated by TCRdb to about 2019). Context from the whole study: The immunological effects of photon versus proton radiation therapy were compared in patients with gastrointestinal tumors who developed high-grade lymphopenia. The goal of the study was to characterize the differences between the two radiation modalities in how they affect the immune system. A cohort of 20 patients with gastrointestinal tumors who received either photon or proton therapy and subsequently developed lymphopenia was included.

On this clone itself: Its cognate antigen has yet to be identified. Per-base qualities were not stored, and no clone one base away is much larger.

Library preparation was by the immunoSEQ multiplex PCR assay. Deep sequencing of rearranged TCR beta loci, alongside multiparametric flow cytometry, was used to profile T cell repertoires. The source is immuneACCESS, and TCRdb retained only in-frame sequences with V and J called. Part of the clones is not carried over; for the studies checked, unresolved V genes explain less than half of this, and the remainder is unexplained. For this sample the table gives 20,000 or so clones, of which approximately 84% were detected only once. The ten largest clones capture 2.9% of the sample. The study at large found these results: The survival association was assessed only in patients who died, and better survival with proton therapy was presented by the authors as a possibility rather than a demonstrated result. Among patients across the cohort who died, overall survival time showed an inverse correlation with a larger post-nadir drop in TCR diversity. During treatment, patients who received photon therapy lost naive T cells and TCR diversity and gained effector/memory populations, whereas patients who received proton therapy remained relatively stable. Once the lymphocyte count had reached its nadir, the repertoires of photon-treated patients showed oligoclonal expansion, particularly of CD8+ Temra cells, and this expansion drove the decline in diversity.

CDR1 and CDR2 (LNHDA, SQIVND) derive from the germline V gene (reference sequence). Trimming removed 2 bases from V and 6 bases from J, leaving 14 bases between the germline ends. Its CDR3 holds 14 amino acids, cysteine through phenylalanine. Just CDR3 DNA is preserved here, 42 bases in frame from base 1. The source material was peripheral blood, sampled from a patient treated with photon-based radiotherapy. The chain uses TRBV19 and TRBJ2-7; the D segment could be TRBD2, given 5 matching bases. This clonotype originated in a woman aged 50 to 60 with pancreatic cancer. The CDR3 region reads CASSIKALASEQYF. The DNA reads TGTGCCAGTAGTATAAAGGCGCTAGCCTCCGAGCAGTACTTC.